The rows below give T cell receptor beta chains drawn from one sample of a study of naive and memory T cell subsets. TCRdb used MiXCR to reprocess the UMI-ligation and nested PCR reads, holding one entry per CDR3 protein. This table holds around 90,000 distinct CDR3 sequences, roughly 7% found once. The specimen was central memory CD4+ T cells from blood. The source of these receptors is a human donor in good health. Both conserved end residues are part of each CDR3. Each record gives: J gene, D gene, clone size, V gene, CDR3 DNA, CDR3 protein. The D gene is left open where the match is weak. Size is omitted from some rows. Given values are once, few, many or a class for expanded clones.

>TRBJ2-3|-|-|TRBV9
TGTGCCAGCAGCGTAAAAGGACGCAGCACAGATACGCAGTATTTT
CASSVKGRSTDTQYF
>TRBJ1-1|TRBD1|-|TRBV7-9
TGTGCCAGCAGCCCCCGGGGACCGGACAGGGAGGACACTGAAGCTTTCTTT
CASSPRGPDREDTEAFF
>TRBJ1-1|-|many|TRBV20-1
TGCAGTGCCCGAGGCCGGGGCGGAACTGAAGCTTTCTTT
CSARGRGGTEAFF
>TRBJ2-1|TRBD2|-|TRBV2
TGTGCCAGCAGCGATATGATAGCGGGGGGGAACAATGAGCAGTTCTTC
CASSDMIAGGNNEQFF
>TRBJ1-5|-|few|TRBV5-1
TGCGCCAGCAGCTTGGACGGGGCTGCGAGCGGGCCCCAGCATTTT
CASSLDGAASGPQHF
>TRBJ1-6|-|few|TRBV30
TGTGCCTGCCTTCGTCGGGGAGGAAATTCACCCCTCCACTTT
CACLRRGGNSPLHF
>TRBJ2-5|-|-|TRBV29-1
TGCAGCGTTGATATCGGACAGTTACAAGAGACCCAGTACTTC
CSVDIGQLQETQYF
>TRBJ1-3|-|many|TRBV7-9
TGTGCCAGCAGCCCCTCTGGAAACACCATATATTTT
CASSPSGNTIYF
>TRBJ2-1|TRBD1|-|TRBV19
TGTGCCAGTAGTCGACAAACGGGACAGGGACGTCATGAGCAGTTCTTC
CASSRQTGQGRHEQFF
>TRBJ2-1|-|many|TRBV6-2/TRBV6-3
TGTGCCAGCAGATCCTGGGACAAAATTCTTTTGTTCTTC
CASRSWDKILLFF
>TRBJ2-6|-|-|TRBV27
TGTGCCAGCAGTTTTCGGAACAGGGGAGGCCCTGGGGCCAACGTCCTGACTTTC
CASSFRNRGGPGANVLTF
>TRBJ2-1|-|few|TRBV20-1
TGCAGTGCTCCTTTCGGGAGCAATGAGCAGTTCTTC
CSAPFGSNEQFF
>TRBJ1-4|-|many|TRBV23-1
TGCGCCAGCAGTCAACGCAAGAGAGGGGGGGTTAAACGTGAAAAACTGTTTTTT
CASSQRKRGGVKREKLFF
>TRBJ1-2|TRBD1|few|TRBV7-2
TGTGCCAGTAGGACAGGGCGAAGTAACTATGGCTACACCTTC
CASRTGRSNYGYTF
>TRBJ2-5|-|many|TRBV6-2/TRBV6-3
TGTGCCAGCAGTTACGCCGGGACGGCCCAAGAGACCCAGTACTTC
CASSYAGTAQETQYF
>TRBJ1-2|-|medium-sized|TRBV27
TGTGCCAGCAGTCCCCGGGCAGGGCGAGCTGGTGGCTACACCTTC
CASSPRAGRAGGYTF
>TRBJ2-7|-|few|TRBV12-3/TRBV12-4
TGTGCCAGCAGTCCCCGACGAAGGGGCACCTACGAGCAGTACTTC
CASSPRRRGTYEQYF
>TRBJ2-5|-|many|TRBV7-6
TGTGCCAGCAGCTCCAAAGCAGGCTATAGCCAAGAGACCCAGTACTTC
CASSSKAGYSQETQYF
>TRBJ2-3|-|many|TRBV20-1
TGCAGTGGTGTGGGGTCCCGAGGCACAGATACGCAGTATTTT
CSGVGSRGTDTQYF
>TRBJ1-1|-|-|TRBV7-3
TGTGCCAGCAGCTTATTGCCAGGCGGAGAGCCTGAAGCTTTCTTT
CASSLLPGGEPEAFF
>TRBJ2-1|TRBD2|few|TRBV5-1
TGCGCCAGCAGCTTGAGAAGCGGGAGGGCCCAAAATGAGCAGTTCTTC
CASSLRSGRAQNEQFF
>TRBJ1-2|-|many|TRBV20-1
TGCAGTGCTAGGACTTCTACAGGGAGCTATGGCTACACCTTC
CSARTSTGSYGYTF
>TRBJ2-5|-|-|TRBV4-3
TGCGCCAGCAGCCAAGAAGTAAACAGGAGGGCGGGGGAGACCCAGTACTTC
CASSQEVNRRAGETQYF
>TRBJ2-1|-|many|TRBV28
TGTGCCAGCAGTTTATTAAGGAGTGAGCAGTTCTTC
CASSLLRSEQFF
>TRBJ2-5|TRBD2|few|TRBV5-6
TGTGCCAGCAGCCGGACTAGCGGTGGTCAAGAGACCCAGTACTTC
CASSRTSGGQETQYF
>TRBJ1-5|-|few|TRBV30
TGTGCCTGGACTGATAGGGGCTATAGCAATCAGCCCCAGCATTTT
CAWTDRGYSNQPQHF
>TRBJ1-2|TRBD1|-|TRBV19
TGTGCCAGTAGTATAGAGACAGGGGGCTATGGCTACACCTTC
CASSIETGGYGYTF
>TRBJ2-1|TRBD2|many|TRBV6-2/TRBV6-3
TGTGCCAGCAGCCTACTAGCGGGAGGGACGTGGTTCTTC
CASSLLAGGTWFF
>TRBJ2-7|TRBD2|many|TRBV20-1
TGCAGTGCTAGAGATCGGCGTGCAGGGAGGAGACTAGCGGGGTCTTCCTACGAGCAGTACTTC
CSARDRRAGRRLAGSSYEQYF
>TRBJ1-1|-|many|TRBV5-1
TGCGCCAGCAGCTTGGGCACTGAAGCTTTCTTT
CASSLGTEAFF
>TRBJ2-1|-|many|TRBV4-3
TGCGCCAGCAGCCAAGCAGGGACTCACATCTCCTACAATGAGCAGTTCTTC
CASSQAGTHISYNEQFF
>TRBJ2-3|TRBD2|many|TRBV4-2
TGTGCCAGCAGCCCGGGGACTAGCGGGGGGCCTAGCACAGATACGCAGTATTTT
CASSPGTSGGPSTDTQYF